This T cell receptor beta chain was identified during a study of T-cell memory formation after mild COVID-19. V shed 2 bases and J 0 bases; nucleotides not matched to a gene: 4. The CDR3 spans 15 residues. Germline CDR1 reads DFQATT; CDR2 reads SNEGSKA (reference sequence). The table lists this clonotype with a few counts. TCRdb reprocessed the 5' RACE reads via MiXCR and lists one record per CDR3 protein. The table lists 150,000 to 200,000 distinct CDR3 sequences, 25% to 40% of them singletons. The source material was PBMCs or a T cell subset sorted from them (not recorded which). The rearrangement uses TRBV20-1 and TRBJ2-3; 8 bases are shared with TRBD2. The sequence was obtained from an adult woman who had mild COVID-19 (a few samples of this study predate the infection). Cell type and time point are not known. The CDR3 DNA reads TGCAGTGCTAGAATTAGCGGGACAAGCACAGATACGCAGTATTTT. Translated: CSARISGTSTDTQYF.